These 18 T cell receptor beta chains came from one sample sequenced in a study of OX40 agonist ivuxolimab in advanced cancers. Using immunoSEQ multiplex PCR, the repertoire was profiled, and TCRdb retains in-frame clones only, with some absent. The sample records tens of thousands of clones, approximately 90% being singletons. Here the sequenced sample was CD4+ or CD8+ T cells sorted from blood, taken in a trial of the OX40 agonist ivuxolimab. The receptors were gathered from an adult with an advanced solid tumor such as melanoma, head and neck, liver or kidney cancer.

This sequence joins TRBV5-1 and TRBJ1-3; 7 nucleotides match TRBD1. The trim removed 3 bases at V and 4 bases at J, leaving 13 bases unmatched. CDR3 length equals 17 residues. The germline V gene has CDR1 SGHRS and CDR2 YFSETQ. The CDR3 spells CASSWTTDRVGGNTIYF. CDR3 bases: TGCGCCAGCAGCTGGACCACTGACAGGGTGGGAGGAAACACCATATATTTT.

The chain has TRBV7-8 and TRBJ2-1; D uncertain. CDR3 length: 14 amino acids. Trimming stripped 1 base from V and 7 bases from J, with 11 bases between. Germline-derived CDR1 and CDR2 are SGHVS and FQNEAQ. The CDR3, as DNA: TGTGCCAGCAGCTTAGGTGGCATTTGGAATGAGCAGTTCTTC. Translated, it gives CASSLGGIWNEQFF. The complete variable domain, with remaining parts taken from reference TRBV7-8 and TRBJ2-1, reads GAGVSQSPRYKVAKRGQDVALRCDPISGHVSLFWYQQALGQGPEFLTYFQNEAQLDKSGLPSDRFFAERPEGSVSTLKIQRTQQEDSAVYLCASSLGGIWNEQFFGPGTRLTVL.

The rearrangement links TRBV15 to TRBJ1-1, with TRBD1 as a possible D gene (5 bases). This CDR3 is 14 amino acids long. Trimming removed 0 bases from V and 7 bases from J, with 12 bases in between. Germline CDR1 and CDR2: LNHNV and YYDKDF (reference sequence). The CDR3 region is CATSREEGTVEAFF. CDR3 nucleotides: TGTGCCACCAGCAGAGAAGAGGGGACGGTTGAAGCTTTCTTT.

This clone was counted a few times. CDR3: CASSPDGTFNEQFF. In nucleotides, the CDR3 is TGTGCCAGCAGCCCAGACGGGACTTTCAATGAGCAGTTCTTC. The chain combines TRBV7-3 with TRBJ2-1, with D possibly TRBD2 on 6 matching bases. V was pared by 5 bases and J by 6 bases, with 14 bases between. In germline, CDR1 is SGHTA, CDR2 FQGTGA. This CDR3 is 14 amino acids long.

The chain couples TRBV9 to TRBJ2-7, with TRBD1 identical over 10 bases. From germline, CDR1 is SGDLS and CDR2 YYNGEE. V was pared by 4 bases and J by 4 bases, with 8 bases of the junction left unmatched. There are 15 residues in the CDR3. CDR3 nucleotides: TGTGCCAGCAGCAAAACCGGGACAGGGGCTTACGAGCAGTACTTC. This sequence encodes CASSKTGTGAYEQYF.

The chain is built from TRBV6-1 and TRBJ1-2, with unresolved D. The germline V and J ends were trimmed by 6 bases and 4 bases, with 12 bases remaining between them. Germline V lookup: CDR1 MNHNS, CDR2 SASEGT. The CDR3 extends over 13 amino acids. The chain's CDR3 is CASRPPISYGYTF. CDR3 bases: TGTGCCAGCAGACCTCCCATTTCCTATGGCTACACCTTC.

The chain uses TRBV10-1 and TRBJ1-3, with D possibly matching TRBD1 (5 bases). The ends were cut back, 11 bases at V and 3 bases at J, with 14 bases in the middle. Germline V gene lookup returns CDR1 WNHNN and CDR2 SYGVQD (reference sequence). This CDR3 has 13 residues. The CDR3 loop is CALRGVFGNTIYF. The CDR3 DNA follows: TGCGCCCTGAGAGGGGTATTTGGAAACACCATATATTTT.

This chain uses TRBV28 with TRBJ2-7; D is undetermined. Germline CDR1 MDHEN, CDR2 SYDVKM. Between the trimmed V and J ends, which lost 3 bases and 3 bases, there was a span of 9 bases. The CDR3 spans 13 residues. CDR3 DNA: TGTGCCAGCAGTTTGTCCGTAAGCTACGAGCAGTACTTC. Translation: CASSLSVSYEQYF.

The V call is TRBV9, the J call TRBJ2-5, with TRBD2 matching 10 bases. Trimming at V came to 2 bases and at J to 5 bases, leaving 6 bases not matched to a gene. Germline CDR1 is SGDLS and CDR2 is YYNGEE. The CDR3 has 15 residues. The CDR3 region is CASSVSGGAVETQYF. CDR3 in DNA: TGTGCCAGCAGCGTGAGCGGGGGGGCGGTCGAGACCCAGTACTTC.

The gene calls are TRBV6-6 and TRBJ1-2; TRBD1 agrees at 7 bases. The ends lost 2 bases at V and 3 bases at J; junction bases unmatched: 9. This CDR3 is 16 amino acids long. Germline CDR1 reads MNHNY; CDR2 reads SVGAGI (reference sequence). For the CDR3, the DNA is TGTGCCAGCAGTTACAGCTTGACAGGGAGTGACTATGGCTACACCTTC. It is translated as CASSYSLTGSDYGYTF.

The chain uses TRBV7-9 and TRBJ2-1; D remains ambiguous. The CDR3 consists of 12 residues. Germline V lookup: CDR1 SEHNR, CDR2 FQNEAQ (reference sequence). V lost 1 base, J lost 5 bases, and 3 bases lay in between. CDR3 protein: CASSLGDNEQFF. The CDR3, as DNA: TGTGCCAGCAGCTTAGGAGACAATGAGCAGTTCTTC. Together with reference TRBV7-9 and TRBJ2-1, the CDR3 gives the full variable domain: DTGVSQNPRHKITKRGQNVTFRCDPISEHNRLYWYRQTLGQGPEFLTYFQNEAQLEKSRLLSDRFSAERPKGSFSTLEIQRTEQGDSAMYLCASSLGDNEQFFGPGTRLTVL.

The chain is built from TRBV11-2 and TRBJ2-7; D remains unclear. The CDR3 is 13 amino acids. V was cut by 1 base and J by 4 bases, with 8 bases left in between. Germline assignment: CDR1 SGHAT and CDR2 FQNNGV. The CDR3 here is CASSLGTGYEQYF. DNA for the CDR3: TGTGCCAGCAGCTTAGGTACTGGGTACGAGCAGTACTTC.

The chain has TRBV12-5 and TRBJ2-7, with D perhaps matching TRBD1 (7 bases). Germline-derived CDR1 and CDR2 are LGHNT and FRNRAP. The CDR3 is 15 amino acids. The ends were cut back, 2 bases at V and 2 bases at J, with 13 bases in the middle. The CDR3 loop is CASGLSQGGAYEQYF. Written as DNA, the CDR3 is TGTGCTAGTGGTTTGTCCCAGGGGGGAGCCTACGAGCAGTACTTC.

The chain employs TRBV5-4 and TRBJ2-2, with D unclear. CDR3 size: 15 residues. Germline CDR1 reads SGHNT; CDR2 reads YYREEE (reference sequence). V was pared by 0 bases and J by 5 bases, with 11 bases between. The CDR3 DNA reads TGTGCCAGCAGCTTGGAGAGGCTGGGGACCGGGGAGCTGTTTTTT. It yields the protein CASSLERLGTGELFF.

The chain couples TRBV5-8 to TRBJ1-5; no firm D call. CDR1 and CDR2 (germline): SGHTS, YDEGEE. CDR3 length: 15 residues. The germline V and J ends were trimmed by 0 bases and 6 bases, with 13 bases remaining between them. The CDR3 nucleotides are TGTGCCAGCAGCTTGGTGCCGACTATGTCTCAGCCCCAGCATTTT. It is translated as CASSLVPTMSQPQHF. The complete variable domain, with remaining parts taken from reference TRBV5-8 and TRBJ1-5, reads EAGVTQSPTHLIKTRGQQATLRCSPISGHTSVYWYQQALGLGLQFLLWYDEGEERNRGNFPPRFSGRQFPNYSSELNVNALELEDSALYLCASSLVPTMSQPQHFGDGTRLSIL.

The CDR3 spells CASSPPGAGTGELFF. Written as DNA, the CDR3 is TGTGCCAGCAGCCCACCGGGAGCGGGGACCGGGGAGCTGTTTTTT. The V call is TRBV7-6, the J call TRBJ2-2, with TRBD2 matching 7 bases. Germline assignment: CDR1 SGHVS and CDR2 FNYEAQ. CDR3 length equals 15 residues. With V trimmed by 5 bases and J by 5 bases, 8 bases remained unmatched.

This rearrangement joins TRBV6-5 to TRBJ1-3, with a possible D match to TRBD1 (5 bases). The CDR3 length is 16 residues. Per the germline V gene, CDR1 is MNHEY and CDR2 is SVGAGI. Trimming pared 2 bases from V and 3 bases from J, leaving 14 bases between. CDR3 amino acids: CASSYSRVGNGNTIYF. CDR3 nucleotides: TGTGCCAGCAGTTACAGCAGGGTGGGGAATGGAAACACCATATATTTT.

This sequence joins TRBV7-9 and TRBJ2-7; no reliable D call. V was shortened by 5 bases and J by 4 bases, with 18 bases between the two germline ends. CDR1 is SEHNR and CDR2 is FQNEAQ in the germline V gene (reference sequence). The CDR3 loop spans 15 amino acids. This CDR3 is CASSPGLSTAYEQYF. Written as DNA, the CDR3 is TGTGCCAGCAGCCCCGGGCTATCTACCGCATACGAGCAGTACTTC. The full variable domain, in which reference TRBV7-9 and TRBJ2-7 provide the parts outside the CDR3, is DTGVSQNPRHKITKRGQNVTFRCDPISEHNRLYWYRQTLGQGPEFLTYFQNEAQLEKSRLLSDRFSAERPKGSFSTLEIQRTEQGDSAMYLCASSPGLSTAYEQYFGPGTRLTVT.